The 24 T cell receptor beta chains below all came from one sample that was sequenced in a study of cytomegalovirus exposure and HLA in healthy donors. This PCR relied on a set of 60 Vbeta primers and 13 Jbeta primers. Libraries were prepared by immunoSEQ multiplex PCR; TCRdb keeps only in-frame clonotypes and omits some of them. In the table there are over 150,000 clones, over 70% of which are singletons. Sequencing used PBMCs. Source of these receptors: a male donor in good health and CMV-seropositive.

CDR3 sequence (DNA): TGTGCCAGCAGCTCGCAGGTCAGCTCCTACAATGAGCAGTTCTTC. Translating gives CASSSQVSSYNEQFF. The V call is TRBV5-6, the J call TRBJ2-1; D gene ambiguous. This CDR3 contains 15 residues. V dropped 3 bases and J dropped 0 bases, with 10 bases sitting between them. Germline values: CDR1 SGHDT, CDR2 YYEEEE.

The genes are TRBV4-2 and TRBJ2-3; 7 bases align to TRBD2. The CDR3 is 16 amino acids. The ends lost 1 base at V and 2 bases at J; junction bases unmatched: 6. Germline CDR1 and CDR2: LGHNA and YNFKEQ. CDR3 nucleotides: TGTGCCAGCAGCCAAGCACGGGGAGGGCCCACAGATACGCAGTATTTT. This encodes CASSQARGGPTDTQYF.

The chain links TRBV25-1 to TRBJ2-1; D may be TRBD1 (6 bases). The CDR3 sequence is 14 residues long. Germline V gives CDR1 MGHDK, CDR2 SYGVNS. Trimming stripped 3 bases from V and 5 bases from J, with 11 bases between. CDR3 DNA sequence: TGTGCCAGCAGTGATGGGGGCTTTCACAATGAGCAGTTCTTC. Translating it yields CASSDGGFHNEQFF.

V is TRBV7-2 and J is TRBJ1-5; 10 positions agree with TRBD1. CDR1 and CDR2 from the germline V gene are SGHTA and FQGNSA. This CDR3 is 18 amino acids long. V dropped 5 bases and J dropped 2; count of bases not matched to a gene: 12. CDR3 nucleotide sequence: TGTGCCAGCAGCCTAACCCGGACAGGGGGTAGCGGCAATCAGCCCCAGCATTTT. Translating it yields CASSLTRTGGSGNQPQHF.

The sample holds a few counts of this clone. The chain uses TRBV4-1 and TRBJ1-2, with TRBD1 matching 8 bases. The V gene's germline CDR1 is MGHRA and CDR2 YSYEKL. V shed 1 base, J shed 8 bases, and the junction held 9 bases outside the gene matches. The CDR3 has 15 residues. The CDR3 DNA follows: TGCGCCAGCAGCCAAGTACTGCAGGGGGCAGGCGGCTACACCTTC. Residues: CASSQVLQGAGGYTF.

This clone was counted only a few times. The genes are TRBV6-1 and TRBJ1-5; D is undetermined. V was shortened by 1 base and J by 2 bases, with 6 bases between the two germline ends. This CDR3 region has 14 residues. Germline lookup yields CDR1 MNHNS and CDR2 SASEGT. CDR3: CASSEVQGNQPQHF. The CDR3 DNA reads TGTGCCAGCAGTGAAGTGCAGGGCAATCAGCCCCAGCATTTT.

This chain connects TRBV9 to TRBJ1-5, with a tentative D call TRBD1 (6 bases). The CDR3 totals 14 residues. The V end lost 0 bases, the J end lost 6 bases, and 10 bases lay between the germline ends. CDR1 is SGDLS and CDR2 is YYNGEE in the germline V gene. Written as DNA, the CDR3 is TGTGCCAGCAGCGTAGGAACAGGGACTCAGCCCCAGCATTTT. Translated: CASSVGTGTQPQHF. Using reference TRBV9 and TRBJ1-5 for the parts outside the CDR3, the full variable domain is DSGVTQTPKHLITATGQRVTLRCSPRSGDLSVYWYQQSLDQGLQFLIQYYNGEERAKGNILERFSAQQFPDLHSELNLSSLELGDSALYFCASSVGTGTQPQHFGDGTRLSIL.

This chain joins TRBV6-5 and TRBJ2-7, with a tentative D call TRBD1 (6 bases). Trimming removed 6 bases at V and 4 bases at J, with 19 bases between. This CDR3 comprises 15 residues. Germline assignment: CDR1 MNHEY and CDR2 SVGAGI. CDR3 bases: TGTGCCAGCAGCATACGTCGTAGGGGGAAGTACGAGCAGTACTTC. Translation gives CASSIRRRGKYEQYF.

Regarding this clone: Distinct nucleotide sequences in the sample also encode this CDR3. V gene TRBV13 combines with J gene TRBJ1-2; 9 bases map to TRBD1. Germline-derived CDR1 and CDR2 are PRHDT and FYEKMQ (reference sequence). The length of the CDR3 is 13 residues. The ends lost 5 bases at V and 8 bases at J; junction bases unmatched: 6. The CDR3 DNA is TGTGCCAGCAGCCTCCGGGACAGGGTCGGCTACACCTTC. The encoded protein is CASSLRDRVGYTF.

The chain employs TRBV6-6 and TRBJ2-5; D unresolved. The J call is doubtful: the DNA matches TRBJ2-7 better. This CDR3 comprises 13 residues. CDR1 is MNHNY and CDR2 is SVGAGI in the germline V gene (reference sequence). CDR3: CASSYPPFSEQYF. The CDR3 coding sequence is TGTGCCAGCAGTTACCCCCCCTTTAGCGAGCAGTACTTC.

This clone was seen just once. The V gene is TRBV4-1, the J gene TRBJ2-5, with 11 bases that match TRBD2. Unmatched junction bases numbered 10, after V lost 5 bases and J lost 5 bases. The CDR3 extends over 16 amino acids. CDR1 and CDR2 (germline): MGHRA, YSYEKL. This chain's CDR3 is CASSSRSGGAPETQYF. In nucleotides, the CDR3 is TGCGCCAGCAGCTCCCGTAGCGGGGGGGCCCCGGAGACCCAGTACTTC.

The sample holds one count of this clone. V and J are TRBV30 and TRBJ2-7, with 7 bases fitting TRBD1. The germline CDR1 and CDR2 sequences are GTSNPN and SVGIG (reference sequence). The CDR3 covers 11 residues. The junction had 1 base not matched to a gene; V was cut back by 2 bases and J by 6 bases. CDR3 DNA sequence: TGTGCCTGGAGTTCAGGGGGCGAGCAGTACTTC. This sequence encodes CAWSSGGEQYF.

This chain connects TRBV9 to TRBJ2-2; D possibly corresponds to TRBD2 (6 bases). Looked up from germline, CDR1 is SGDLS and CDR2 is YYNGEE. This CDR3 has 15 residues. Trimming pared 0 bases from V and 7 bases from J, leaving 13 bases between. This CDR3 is CASSVVGGGSGELFF. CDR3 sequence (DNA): TGTGCCAGCAGCGTAGTAGGAGGAGGGAGCGGGGAGCTGTTTTTT.

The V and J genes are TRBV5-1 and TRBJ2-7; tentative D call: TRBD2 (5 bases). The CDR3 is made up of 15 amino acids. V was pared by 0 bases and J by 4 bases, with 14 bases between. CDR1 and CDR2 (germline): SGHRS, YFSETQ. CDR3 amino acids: CASSLGGGSGYEQYF. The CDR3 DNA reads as TGCGCCAGCAGCTTGGGAGGCGGGTCAGGATACGAGCAGTACTTC.

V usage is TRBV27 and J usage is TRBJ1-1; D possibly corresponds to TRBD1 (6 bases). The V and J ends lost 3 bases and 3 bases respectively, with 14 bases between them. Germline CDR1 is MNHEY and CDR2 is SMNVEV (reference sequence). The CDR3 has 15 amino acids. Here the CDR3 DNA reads TGTGCCAGCAGTTTTAGGGGGAGAGGGTACACTGAAGCTTTCTTT. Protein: CASSFRGRGYTEAFF.

CDR3 sequence (DNA): TGTGCCAGTAGTCGAAATCCTACAGGGGAACGCAATCAGCCCCAGCATTTT. It translates to CASSRNPTGERNQPQHF. J is TRBJ1-5 and V is TRBV19; 7 positions agree with TRBD1. The germline V gene encodes CDR1 LNHDA and CDR2 SQIVND (reference sequence). CDR3 length: 17 residues. V was clipped by 5 bases and J by 2 bases; unmatched bases: 12.

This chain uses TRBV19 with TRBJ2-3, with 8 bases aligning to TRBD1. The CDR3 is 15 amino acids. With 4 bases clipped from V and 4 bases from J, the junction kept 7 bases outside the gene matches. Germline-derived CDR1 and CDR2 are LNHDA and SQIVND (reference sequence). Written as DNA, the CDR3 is TGTGCCAGTAGTAGGGGCGCAGGGGGCCCAGATACGCAGTATTTT. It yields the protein CASSRGAGGPDTQYF.

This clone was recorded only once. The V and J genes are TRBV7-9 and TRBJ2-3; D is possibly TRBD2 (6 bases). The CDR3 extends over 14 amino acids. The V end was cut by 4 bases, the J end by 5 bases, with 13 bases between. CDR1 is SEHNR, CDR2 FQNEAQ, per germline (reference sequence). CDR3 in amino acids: CASSSLRGLDTQYF. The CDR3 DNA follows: TGTGCCAGCAGCTCCTTGCGGGGTCTAGATACGCAGTATTTT.

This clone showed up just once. The DNA of the CDR3 is TGTGCCAGCAGCGTAGGGGTCGGGGGGGGCAATGAGCAGTTCTTC. Translated, it gives CASSVGVGGGNEQFF. The J gene is TRBJ2-1, the V gene TRBV9; TRBD2 matches at 8 bases. V shed 0 bases, J shed 6 bases, and the junction held 5 bases outside the gene matches. Germline loops: CDR1 SGDLS, CDR2 YYNGEE. The CDR3 totals 15 residues.

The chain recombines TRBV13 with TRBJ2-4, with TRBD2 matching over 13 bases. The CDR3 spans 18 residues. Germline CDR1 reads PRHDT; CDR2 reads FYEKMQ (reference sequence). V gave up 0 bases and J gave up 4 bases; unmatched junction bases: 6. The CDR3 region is CASSLGPGTSGVKNIQYF. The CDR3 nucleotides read TGTGCCAGCAGCTTAGGACCGGGGACTAGCGGGGTTAAAAACATTCAGTACTTC.

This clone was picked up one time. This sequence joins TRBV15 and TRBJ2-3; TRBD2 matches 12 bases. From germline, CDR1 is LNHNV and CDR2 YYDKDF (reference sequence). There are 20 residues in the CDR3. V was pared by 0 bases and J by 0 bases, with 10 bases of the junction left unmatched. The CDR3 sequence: CATSRDHSPSGGGSTDTQYF. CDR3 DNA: TGTGCCACCAGCAGAGATCATAGCCCTAGCGGGGGGGGGAGCACAGATACGCAGTATTTT.

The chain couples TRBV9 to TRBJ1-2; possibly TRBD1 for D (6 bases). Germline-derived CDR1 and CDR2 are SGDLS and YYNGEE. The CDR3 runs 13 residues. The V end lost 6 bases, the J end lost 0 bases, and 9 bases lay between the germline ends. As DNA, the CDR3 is TGTGCCAGCATGGACAGCACTAACTATGGCTACACCTTC. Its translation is CASMDSTNYGYTF.

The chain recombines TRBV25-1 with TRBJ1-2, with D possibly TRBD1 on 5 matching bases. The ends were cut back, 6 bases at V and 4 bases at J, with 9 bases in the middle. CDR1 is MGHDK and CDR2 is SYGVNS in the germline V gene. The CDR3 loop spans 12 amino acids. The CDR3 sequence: CASSDSSYGYTF. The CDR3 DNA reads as TGTGCCAGCAGCGACAGTTCCTATGGCTACACCTTC.

The CDR3 nucleotides read TGTGCCAGCAGCCGTTCAACAGGGGGCGCCGGGAAGACCCAGTACTTC. Residues: CASSRSTGGAGKTQYF. The chain couples TRBV7-9 to TRBJ2-5; 9 positions match TRBD1. This CDR3 is 16 amino acids long. Germline values: CDR1 SEHNR, CDR2 FQNEAQ (reference sequence). Trimming at V came to 5 bases and at J to 6 bases, leaving 13 bases not matched to a gene. Full variable domain (outside the CDR3, taken from reference TRBV7-9 and TRBJ2-5): DTGVSQNPRHKITKRGQNVTFRCDPISEHNRLYWYRQTLGQGPEFLTYFQNEAQLEKSRLLSDRFSAERPKGSFSTLEIQRTEQGDSAMYLCASSRSTGGAGKTQYFGPGTRLLVL.